The present T cell receptor (beta chain) was sequenced within a study of cytomegalovirus exposure and HLA in healthy donors. This clone was detected a few times. Its antigen is unidentified. 13 Jbeta primers and 60 Vbeta primers were used for the PCR. The assay was immunoSEQ multiplex PCR, and TCRdb's table has in-frame clones only and misses some. The data hold about 100,000 clones, with over 9% observed a single time. The germline V gene has CDR1 KGHSH and CDR2 LQKENI. The CDR3 contains 15 residues. The V gene end was trimmed by 6 bases and the J gene end by 3 bases; junction bases not matched to a gene: 7. General study points: A later analysis found most CMV-associated TCR beta chains apparently HLA-restricted.

This clonotype originated in a man in his forties or fifties in good health and CMV-seropositive. The gene calls are TRBV18 and TRBJ1-5, with 8 bases lining up with TRBD1. The specimen sequenced was PBMCs. The chain's CDR3 is CASSTQGQVNQPQHF. CDR3 sequence (DNA): TGTGCCAGCTCTACCCAGGGACAGGTCAATCAGCCCCAGCATTTT.